This T cell receptor (beta chain) was recovered during a study of CD8+ T cells in alopecia areata. Study outcomes and limitations: An increase in clonality over normal scalp was evident in lesional scalp, especially alopecia totalis/universalis. Sequenced scalp T cells also include alphabeta T cells resident in normal skin. In blood and scalp, many expanded lesional clones persisted during tofacitinib.

In each case, RNA was isolated and then reverse transcribed into cDNA as the sequencing template. Data came from immunoSEQ multiplex PCR; TCRdb stores just in-frame clones and leaves some out. The data show 150,000 to 200,000 clones, approximately 61% seen once. The sample holds a few counts of this clone. No antigen is known for it. Per germline, CDR1 SQVTM and CDR2 ANQGSEA. V lost 7 bases and J lost 5, with 18 bases in between. The CDR3 extends over 14 amino acids. The treatment is: oral pan-JAK inhibitor, 5-10 mg twice daily. This clonotype originated in a human donor with alopecia areata. The chain has TRBV29-1 and TRBJ2-1, with a possible D match to TRBD2 (7 bases). This specimen consisted of CD4+ T cells sorted from blood, obtained at week 24, from a patient treated with tofacitinib. CDR3 sequence reads: CSALGRGLHNEQFF. The CDR3 nucleotides read TGCAGCGCCCTTGGGCGGGGGCTACACAATGAGCAGTTCTTC.